These 31 T cell receptor beta chains came from one sample sequenced in a study of T-cell memory formation after mild COVID-19. TCRdb called the 5' RACE reads again in MiXCR, with one record for every CDR3 protein. The table records roughly 300,000 distinct CDR3 sequences, approximately 13% of them present only once. Sequencing was done on a sample of PBMCs or a T cell subset sorted from them (not recorded which). These receptors came from a man in his late teens or twenties who had mild COVID-19 (a few samples of this study predate the infection). Cell type and time point are not known.

This chain connects TRBV4-3 to TRBJ1-1; D not certain. Trimming removed 4 bases from V and 1 base from J, with 10 bases in between. Per germline, CDR1 LGHNA and CDR2 YSLEER. The CDR3 is 14 amino acids. The CDR3 region is CASSPSMANTEAFF. The CDR3 DNA reads TGCGCCAGCAGCCCCTCGATGGCGAACACTGAAGCTTTCTTT.

This clonotype was seen more than once but under ten times. V gene TRBV7-8 combines with J gene TRBJ2-7; tentatively, D is TRBD2 (7 bases). This CDR3 is built from 13 residues. V dropped 3 bases and J dropped 6 bases, with 12 bases sitting between them. Germline CDR1 reads SGHVS; CDR2 reads FQNEAQ. CDR3 sequence: CASSFRGGSEQYV. As DNA, the CDR3 is TGTGCCAGCAGCTTTAGGGGGGGGAGCGAGCAGTACGTC.

This clonotype was picked up a small number of times. The V and J genes are TRBV6-5 and TRBJ2-7; a weak D match, TRBD2 (7 bases). The CDR3 is made up of 13 amino acids. V was shortened by 8 bases and J by 6 bases, with 17 bases between the two germline ends. Per germline, CDR1 MNHEY and CDR2 SVGAGI. The CDR3 reads CASQVGGHSEQYF. CDR3 nucleotide sequence: TGTGCCAGCCAGGTCGGGGGGCATTCCGAGCAGTACTTC.

This chain connects TRBV7-9 to TRBJ1-6; D is ambiguous. V was shortened by 8 bases and J by 5 bases, with 13 bases between the two germline ends. This CDR3 contains 14 residues. Germline lookup yields CDR1 SEHNR and CDR2 FQNEAQ (reference sequence). CDR3 in DNA: TGTGCCAGCCAGACTTGGGCCGATAATTCACCCCTCCACTTT. Translating gives CASQTWADNSPLHF.

The V and J genes are TRBV7-8 and TRBJ2-7, with D possibly matching TRBD1 (6 bases). Germline lookup yields CDR1 SGHVS and CDR2 FQNEAQ. CDR3 length: 14 residues. Trimming pared 1 base from V and 5 bases from J, leaving 12 bases between. The CDR3 here is CASSLVQGLDEQYV. The CDR3 bases are TGTGCCAGCAGCTTAGTTCAGGGGCTGGACGAGCAGTACGTC.

There are a few counts of this clonotype. V and J are TRBV6-2 or TRBV6-3 and TRBJ1-1, with D maybe TRBD1 (6 bases). The length of the CDR3 is 15 residues. V lost 5 bases to trimming and J lost 0 bases, with 13 bases between them. Germline CDR1 reads MNHEY; CDR2 reads SVGEGT. Written as DNA, the CDR3 is TGTGCCAGCAGTCAAACAGGGATGATGAACACTGAAGCTTTCTTT. It is translated as CASSQTGMMNTEAFF.

This clonotype has only a few counts. The chain uses TRBV12-3 or TRBV12-4 and TRBJ2-7, with D maybe TRBD1 (6 bases). V gave up 6 bases and J gave up 3 bases, with 12 bases separating them. The CDR3 has 13 residues. CDR3 protein: CASSLGTYYEQYV. The CDR3 DNA reads TGTGCCAGCAGCCTTGGGACATACTACGAGCAGTACGTC.

This clonotype was seen many times. This chain links TRBV29-1 with TRBJ2-1, with D perhaps given as TRBD1 or TRBD2 (5 bases each). Germline V CDR1 and CDR2: SQVTM, ANQGSEA. V lost 2 bases and J lost 6, with 11 bases in between. There are 13 residues in the CDR3. The CDR3 protein is CSVERDHSNEQFF. The CDR3, as DNA: TGCAGCGTTGAACGGGACCACAGCAATGAGCAGTTCTTC.

This clonotype was seen only a few times. The J gene is TRBJ2-7, the V gene TRBV7-6; perhaps TRBD1 as D (6 bases). Germline assignment: CDR1 SGHVS and CDR2 FNYEAQ. The V end lost 5 bases, the J end lost 3 bases, and 17 bases lay between the germline ends. There are 15 residues in the CDR3. The CDR3 spells CASSIDRPNYYEQYV. As DNA, the CDR3 is TGTGCCAGCAGCATCGACAGGCCCAACTACTACGAGCAGTACGTC.

The chain couples TRBV20-1 to TRBJ2-7; the D gene is possibly TRBD1 (6 bases). The V gene's germline CDR1 is DFQATT and CDR2 SNEGSKA (reference sequence). CDR3 length: 13 residues. The V and J ends lost 6 bases and 2 bases respectively, with 14 bases between them. The CDR3 protein is CSAERGRTYEQYF. The DNA for the CDR3 is TGCAGTGCCGAGAGGGGGAGAACCTACGAGCAGTACTTC.

J is TRBJ2-2 and V is TRBV24-1, with D possibly matching TRBD1 (5 bases). The CDR3 covers 19 residues. Per germline, CDR1 KGHDR and CDR2 SFDVKD. Between the trimmed V and J ends, which lost 2 bases and 0 bases, there was a span of 18 bases. This CDR3 is CATSDSYRWGRANTGELFF. In nucleotides, the CDR3 is TGTGCCACCAGTGATTCCTACAGGTGGGGCAGGGCGAACACCGGGGAGCTGTTTTTT.

This chain links TRBV6-1 with TRBJ1-1; 10 bases agree with TRBD1. The CDR3 has 15 amino acids. Per the germline V gene, CDR1 is MNHNS and CDR2 is SASEGT. The junction had 13 bases not matched to a gene; V was cut back by 6 bases and J by 9 bases. The CDR3 region has the DNA TGTGCCAGCAGCCAACTATACCGGGACAGGGGACAAGCTTTCTTT. Its protein product is CASSQLYRDRGQAFF.

There are a few counts of this clonotype. The V and J genes are TRBV20-1 and TRBJ2-1; D might be TRBD2 (5 bases). Germline-derived CDR1 and CDR2 are DFQATT and SNEGSKA (reference sequence). The length of the CDR3 is 15 residues. Trimming cost V 3 bases and J 2 bases, with 14 bases left between them. The CDR3, as DNA: TGCAGTGCTAGTACCGGAGGAGGCACCTACAATGAGCAGTTCTTC. Protein product: CSASTGGGTYNEQFF.

The chain recombines TRBV20-1 with TRBJ1-1; 7 bases are a match to TRBD1. Germline V CDR1 and CDR2: DFQATT, SNEGSKA (reference sequence). The CDR3 has 13 amino acids. The CDR3 bases are TGCACCCAGAGAGGGGGCGTGAACACTGAAGCTTTCTTT. It specifies CTQRGGVNTEAFF.

The chain employs TRBV4-3 and TRBJ2-3; TRBD2 matches at 7 bases. V shed 4 bases, J shed 2 bases, and the junction held 18 bases outside the gene matches. Germline-derived CDR1 and CDR2 are LGHNA and YSLEER. The CDR3 is made up of 19 amino acids. CDR3 region: CASSPKWYGLAVHTDTQYF. CDR3 DNA: TGCGCCAGCAGCCCTAAGTGGTATGGGCTAGCGGTACACACAGATACGCAGTATTTT.

This clonotype has a handful of counts. The chain is built from TRBV4-1 and TRBJ2-1; tentatively, D is TRBD1 (5 bases). The CDR3 loop spans 13 amino acids. Looked up from germline, CDR1 is MGHRA and CDR2 is YSYEKL. The ends were cut back, 1 base at V and 9 bases at J, with 10 bases in the middle. CDR3 region: CASSQAGQGEQFF. CDR3 DNA: TGCGCCAGCAGCCAAGCAGGGCAAGGTGAGCAGTTCTTC.

The V and J genes are TRBV6-1 and TRBJ1-2; TRBD1 matches at 7 bases. The CDR3 has 15 amino acids. CDR1 is MNHNS and CDR2 is SASEGT in the germline V gene. V trimming: 6 bases; J trimming: 0 bases; junction bases outside the gene matches: 7. The CDR3 sequence: CASSPEQGSNYGYTF. The CDR3 bases are TGTGCCAGCAGCCCTGAACAGGGGTCTAACTATGGCTACACCTTC.

This clonotype was detected only a few times. This chain links TRBV5-1 with TRBJ2-2; D tentatively reads TRBD1 or TRBD2 (5 bases each). Germline V lookup: CDR1 SGHRS, CDR2 YFSETQ. Trimming pared 6 bases from V and 0 bases from J, leaving 15 bases between. This CDR3 is built from 16 residues. The CDR3 DNA follows: TGCGCCAGCACCCCCACGGTGGGGGCGAACACCGGGGAGCTGTTTTTT. Protein sequence: CASTPTVGANTGELFF.

The sample holds a few counts of this clonotype. The chain carries TRBV3-1 and TRBJ2-3; TRBD1 is a possible D gene (5 bases). CDR1 LGHDT and CDR2 YNNKEL come from the germline V gene (reference sequence). The CDR3 is made up of 15 amino acids. The V end was cut by 0 bases, the J end by 2 bases, with 9 bases between. CDR3 in DNA: TGTGCCAGCAGCCAAGATGGCAGGGTCACAGATACGCAGTATTTT. Residues: CASSQDGRVTDTQYF.

The chain carries TRBV7-2 and TRBJ1-1; D gene ambiguous. This CDR3 has 14 amino acids. CDR1 and CDR2 (germline): SGHTA, FQGNSA. Trimming stripped 6 bases from V and 1 base from J, with 12 bases between. CDR3 protein: CASSIKVGNTEAFF. DNA for the CDR3: TGTGCCAGCAGTATTAAGGTGGGGAACACTGAAGCTTTCTTT.

The chain couples TRBV5-4 to TRBJ2-7, with TRBD1 identical over 8 bases. Germline V gives CDR1 SGHNT, CDR2 YYREEE (reference sequence). After removal of 2 bases from V and 6 bases from J, the junction contained 1 base not matched to a gene. The CDR3 covers 12 residues. The DNA of the CDR3 is TGTGCCAGCAGCTTTGACAGGGGCGAGCAGTACTTC. Its protein is CASSFDRGEQYF.

There are a few counts of this clonotype. This chain uses TRBV6-2 or TRBV6-3 with TRBJ2-5; maybe TRBD2 (5 bases). CDR3 size: 14 residues. V was cut by 5 bases and J by 1 base, with 11 bases left in between. The germline V gene has CDR1 MNHEY and CDR2 SVGEGT. In DNA, the CDR3 is TGTGCCAGCAGTCCATGGCGGGCCCAAGAGACCCAGTACTTC. The encoded protein is CASSPWRAQETQYF.

V usage is TRBV20-1 and J usage is TRBJ1-5, with a tentative D call TRBD1 (6 bases). Between the trimmed V and J ends, which lost 6 bases and 7 bases, there was a span of 16 bases. The CDR3 contains 13 residues. Germline CDR1 reads DFQATT; CDR2 reads SNEGSKA (reference sequence). The CDR3 DNA is TGCAGTGCATTGCGGGACATCGACCAGCCCCAGCATTTT. The encoded protein is CSALRDIDQPQHF.

The CDR3 DNA sequence: TGTGCCAGCAGTCTAGACAGGGAGGCATATGGCTACACCTTC. Protein sequence: CASSLDREAYGYTF. The chain uses TRBV5-4 and TRBJ1-2; TRBD1 aligns across 7 bases. The V gene's germline CDR1 is SGHNT and CDR2 YYREEE (reference sequence). CDR3 length: 14 amino acids. V was clipped by 5 bases and J by 5 bases; unmatched bases: 9.

This clonotype was observed many times. This chain uses TRBV12-3 or TRBV12-4 with TRBJ2-5, with 11 nucleotides matching TRBD1. The ends lost 5 bases at V and 6 bases at J; junction bases unmatched: 5. This CDR3 spans 14 amino acids. CDR3 bases: TGTGCCAGCAGTCTCGGGACAGGGGGAAAGACCCAGTACTTC. Residues: CASSLGTGGKTQYF.

This clonotype was counted between two and nine times. The genes are TRBV20-1 and TRBJ2-4; D ambiguous. CDR1 and CDR2 (germline): DFQATT, SNEGSKA (reference sequence). Trimming took off 3 bases at V and 8 bases at J, with 17 bases between the two ends. The CDR3 covers 14 residues. DNA of the CDR3: TGCAGTGCTAGTTTCGGAGCGCGTGGGGACATTCAGTACTTC. The encoded protein is CSASFGARGDIQYF.

This clonotype appeared a few times. The chain uses TRBV7-9 and TRBJ2-1; tentative D call: TRBD1 (6 bases). In germline, CDR1 is SEHNR, CDR2 FQNEAQ (reference sequence). The CDR3 totals 13 residues. The V end lost 3 bases, the J end lost 7 bases, and 10 bases lay between the germline ends. The CDR3 loop reads CASSLAGQNEQFF. The CDR3, as DNA: TGTGCCAGCAGCTTGGCCGGACAGAATGAGCAGTTCTTC.

The chain has TRBV6-8 and TRBJ1-1; 10 bases map to TRBD1. Germline V gene lookup returns CDR1 MNHGY and CDR2 SAAAGT. After removal of 4 bases from V and 1 base from J, the junction contained 3 bases not matched to a gene. The CDR3 runs to 15 residues. CDR3 region: CASSSGTGENTEAFF. In DNA form, the CDR3 reads TGTGCCAGCAGTTCCGGGACAGGGGAGAACACTGAAGCTTTCTTT.

The V call is TRBV20-1, the J call TRBJ2-7, with TRBD1 as a possible D gene (6 bases). This CDR3 has 13 amino acids. The germline V gene has CDR1 DFQATT and CDR2 SNEGSKA (reference sequence). V was clipped by 3 bases and J by 2 bases, with 11 bases between them. CDR3 loop: CSASLRGPYEQYF. CDR3 DNA sequence: TGCAGTGCTAGTCTCAGGGGTCCCTACGAGCAGTACTTC.

The J gene is TRBJ1-6, the V gene TRBV7-2, with D maybe TRBD1 (5 bases). Germline-derived CDR1 and CDR2 are SGHTA and FQGNSA. The CDR3 runs 15 residues. Trimming shortened V by 5 bases and J by 10 bases, and 18 bases separated the two germline ends. DNA for the CDR3: TGTGCCAGCAGCCTTAAGGGACCGGCTGGGTCACCCCTCCACTTT. As protein: CASSLKGPAGSPLHF.

There are a few counts of this clonotype. The rearrangement links TRBV19 to TRBJ2-2; TRBD1 matches at 9 bases. CDR1 and CDR2 (germline): LNHDA, SQIVND (reference sequence). V lost 8 bases, J lost 0 bases, and 1 base stayed unmatched. The CDR3 length is 14 residues. The CDR3 reads CASWDRANTGELFF. Written as DNA, the CDR3 is TGTGCCAGTTGGGACAGGGCGAACACCGGGGAGCTGTTTTTT.